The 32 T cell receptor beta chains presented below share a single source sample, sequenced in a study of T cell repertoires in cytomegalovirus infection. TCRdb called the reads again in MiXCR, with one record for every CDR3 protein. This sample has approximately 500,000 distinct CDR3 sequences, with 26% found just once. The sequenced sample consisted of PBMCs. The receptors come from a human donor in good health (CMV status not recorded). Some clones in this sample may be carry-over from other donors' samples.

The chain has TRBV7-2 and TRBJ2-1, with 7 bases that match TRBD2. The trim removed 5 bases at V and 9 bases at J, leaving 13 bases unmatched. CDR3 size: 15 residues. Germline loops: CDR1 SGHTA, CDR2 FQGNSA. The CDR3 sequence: CASSDQGGRVGEQFF. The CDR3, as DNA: TGTGCCAGCAGCGATCAGGGTGGGAGGGTAGGTGAGCAGTTCTTC. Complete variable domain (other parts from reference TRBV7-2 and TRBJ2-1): GAGVSQSPSNKVTEKGKDVELRCDPISGHTALYWYRQSLGQGLEFLIYFQGNSAPDKSGLPSDRFSAERTGGSVSTLTIQRTQQEDSAVYLCASSDQGGRVGEQFFGPGTRLTVL.

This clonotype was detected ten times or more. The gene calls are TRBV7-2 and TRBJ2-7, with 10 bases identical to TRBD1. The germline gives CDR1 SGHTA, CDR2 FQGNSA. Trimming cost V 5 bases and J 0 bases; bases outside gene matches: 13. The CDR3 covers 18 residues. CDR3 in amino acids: CASSPGQGLPASSYEQYF. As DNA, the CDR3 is TGTGCCAGCAGCCCGGGACAGGGGCTTCCCGCGAGCTCCTACGAGCAGTACTTC.

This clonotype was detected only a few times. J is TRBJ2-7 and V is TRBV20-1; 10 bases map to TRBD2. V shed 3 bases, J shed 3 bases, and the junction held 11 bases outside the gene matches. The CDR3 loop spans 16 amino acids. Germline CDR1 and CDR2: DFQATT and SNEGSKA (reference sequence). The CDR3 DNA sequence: TGCAGTGCTAGCGGACTAGCGGAGAGCCCTCTCTACGAGCAGTACTTC. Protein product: CSASGLAESPLYEQYF.

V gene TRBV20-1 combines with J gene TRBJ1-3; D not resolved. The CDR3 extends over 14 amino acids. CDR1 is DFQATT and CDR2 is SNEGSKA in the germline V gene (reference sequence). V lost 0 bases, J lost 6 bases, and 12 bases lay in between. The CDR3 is CSAREVGAPNTIYF. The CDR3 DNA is TGCAGTGCTAGAGAGGTTGGAGCTCCAAACACCATATATTTT.

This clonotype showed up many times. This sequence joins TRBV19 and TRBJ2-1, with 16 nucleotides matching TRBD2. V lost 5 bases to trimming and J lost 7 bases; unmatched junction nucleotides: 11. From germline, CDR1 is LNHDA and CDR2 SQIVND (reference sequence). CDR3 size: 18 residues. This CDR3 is CASSSPGLAGGPRNEQFF. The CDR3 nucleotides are TGTGCCAGTAGTTCTCCGGGACTAGCGGGAGGGCCAAGGAATGAGCAGTTCTTC.

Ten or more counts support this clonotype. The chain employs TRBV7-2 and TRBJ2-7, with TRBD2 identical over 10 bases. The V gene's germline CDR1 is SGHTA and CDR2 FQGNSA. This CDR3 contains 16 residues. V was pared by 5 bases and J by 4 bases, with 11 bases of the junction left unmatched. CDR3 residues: CASSPTRSSGGYEQYF. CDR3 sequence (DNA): TGTGCCAGCAGCCCCACTAGATCTAGCGGGGGATACGAGCAGTACTTC. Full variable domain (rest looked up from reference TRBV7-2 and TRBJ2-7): GAGVSQSPSNKVTEKGKDVELRCDPISGHTALYWYRQSLGQGLEFLIYFQGNSAPDKSGLPSDRFSAERTGGSVSTLTIQRTQQEDSAVYLCASSPTRSSGGYEQYFGPGTRLTVT.

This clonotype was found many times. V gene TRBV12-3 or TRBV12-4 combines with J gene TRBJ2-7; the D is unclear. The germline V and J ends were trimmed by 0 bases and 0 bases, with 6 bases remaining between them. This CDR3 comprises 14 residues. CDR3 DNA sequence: TGTGCCAGCAGTTTAGCGGGAAGCTCCTACGAGCAGTACGTC. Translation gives CASSLAGSSYEQYV.

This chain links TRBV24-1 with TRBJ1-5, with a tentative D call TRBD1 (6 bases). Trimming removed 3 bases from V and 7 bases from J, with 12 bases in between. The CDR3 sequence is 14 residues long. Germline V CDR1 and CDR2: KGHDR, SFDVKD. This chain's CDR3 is CATSDAGGGQPQHF. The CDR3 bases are TGTGCCACCAGTGATGCCGGGGGGGGCCAGCCCCAGCATTTT.

CDR3 loop: CSAAPGWRDYGYTF. The CDR3, as DNA: TGCAGTGCTGCCCCCGGGTGGCGAGACTATGGCTACACCTTC. The chain carries TRBV20-1 and TRBJ1-2; no clear D. CDR3 length: 14 amino acids. Germline CDR1 and CDR2: DFQATT and SNEGSKA (reference sequence). Trimming stripped 5 bases from V and 3 bases from J, with 16 bases between.

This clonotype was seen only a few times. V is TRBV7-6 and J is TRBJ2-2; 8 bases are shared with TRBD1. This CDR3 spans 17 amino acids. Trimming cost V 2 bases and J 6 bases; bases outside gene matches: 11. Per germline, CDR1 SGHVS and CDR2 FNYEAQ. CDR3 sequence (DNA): TGTGCCAGCAGCTTACCCGTAGACAGGGGAAGCGCCGGGGAGCTGTTTTTT. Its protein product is CASSLPVDRGSAGELFF.

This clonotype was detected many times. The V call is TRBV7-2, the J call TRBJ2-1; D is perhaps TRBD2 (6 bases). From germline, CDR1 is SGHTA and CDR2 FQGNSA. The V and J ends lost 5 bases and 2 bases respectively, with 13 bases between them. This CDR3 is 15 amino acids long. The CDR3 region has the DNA TGTGCCAGCAGCCGACCGGGACTTGCCTACAATGAGCAGTTCTTC. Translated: CASSRPGLAYNEQFF. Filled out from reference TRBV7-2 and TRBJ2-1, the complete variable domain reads GAGVSQSPSNKVTEKGKDVELRCDPISGHTALYWYRQSLGQGLEFLIYFQGNSAPDKSGLPSDRFSAERTGGSVSTLTIQRTQQEDSAVYLCASSRPGLAYNEQFFGPGTRLTVL.

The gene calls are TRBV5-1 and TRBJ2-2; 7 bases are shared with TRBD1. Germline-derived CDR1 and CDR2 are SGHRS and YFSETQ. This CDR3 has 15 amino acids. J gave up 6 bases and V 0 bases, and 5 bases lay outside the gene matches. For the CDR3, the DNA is TGCGCCAGCAGCTTGGAGACAGGGTTACCCGGGGAGCTGTTTTTT. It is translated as CASSLETGLPGELFF.

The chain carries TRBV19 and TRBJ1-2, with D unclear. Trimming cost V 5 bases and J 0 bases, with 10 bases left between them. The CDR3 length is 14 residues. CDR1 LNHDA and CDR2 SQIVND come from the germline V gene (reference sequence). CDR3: CASSPAGTNYGYTF. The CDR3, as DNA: TGTGCCAGTAGTCCCGCCGGCACTAACTATGGCTACACCTTC.

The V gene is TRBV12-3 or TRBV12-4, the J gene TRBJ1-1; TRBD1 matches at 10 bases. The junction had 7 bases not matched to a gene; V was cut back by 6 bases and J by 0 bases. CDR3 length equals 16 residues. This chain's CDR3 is CASSQTGGALNTEAFF. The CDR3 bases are TGTGCCAGCAGCCAGACAGGGGGCGCATTGAACACTGAAGCTTTCTTT.

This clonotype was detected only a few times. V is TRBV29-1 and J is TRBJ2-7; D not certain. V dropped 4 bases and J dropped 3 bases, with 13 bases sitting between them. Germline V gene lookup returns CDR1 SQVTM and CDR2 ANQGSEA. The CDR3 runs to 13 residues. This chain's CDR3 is CSVGEKSYYEQYF. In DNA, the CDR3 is TGCAGCGTTGGGGAAAAGAGTTACTACGAGCAGTACTTC.

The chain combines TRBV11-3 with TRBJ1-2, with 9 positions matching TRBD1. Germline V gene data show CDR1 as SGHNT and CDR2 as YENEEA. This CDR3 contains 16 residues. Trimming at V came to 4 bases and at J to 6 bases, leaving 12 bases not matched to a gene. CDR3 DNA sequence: TGTGCCAGCAGCTCGCGGACAGGGGAAGCGTTCCATGGCTACACCTTC. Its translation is CASSSRTGEAFHGYTF.

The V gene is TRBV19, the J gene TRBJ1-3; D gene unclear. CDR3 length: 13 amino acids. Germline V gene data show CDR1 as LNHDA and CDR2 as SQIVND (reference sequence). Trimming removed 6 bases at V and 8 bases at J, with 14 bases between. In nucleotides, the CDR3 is TGTGCCAGTAGCAGACTTATTAGGGACACCATATATTTT. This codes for CASSRLIRDTIYF.

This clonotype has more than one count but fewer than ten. The CDR3 DNA reads as TGCGCCAGCAGCCTCGGACAGGGGGGAAGGAACACTGAAGCTTTCTTT. Translation: CASSLGQGGRNTEAFF. V gene TRBV4-1 combines with J gene TRBJ1-1, with 10 bases that match TRBD1. With 4 bases clipped from V and 1 base from J, the junction kept 6 bases outside the gene matches. The CDR3 covers 16 residues. Germline loops: CDR1 MGHRA, CDR2 YSYEKL.

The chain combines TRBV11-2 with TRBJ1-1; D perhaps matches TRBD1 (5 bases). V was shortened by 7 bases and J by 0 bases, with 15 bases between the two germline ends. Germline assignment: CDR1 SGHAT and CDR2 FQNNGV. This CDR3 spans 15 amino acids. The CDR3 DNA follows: TGTGCCAGCATGCAGACAGCAAACATGAACACTGAAGCTTTCTTT. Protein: CASMQTANMNTEAFF.

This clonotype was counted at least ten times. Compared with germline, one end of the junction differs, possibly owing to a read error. CDR3 protein: CASSLVGQETQYF. CDR3 nucleotides: TGTGCCAGCAGCTTAGTCGGTCAAGAGACCCAGTACTTC. V is TRBV12-3 or TRBV12-4 and J is TRBJ2-5; no clear D. The CDR3 runs to 13 residues.

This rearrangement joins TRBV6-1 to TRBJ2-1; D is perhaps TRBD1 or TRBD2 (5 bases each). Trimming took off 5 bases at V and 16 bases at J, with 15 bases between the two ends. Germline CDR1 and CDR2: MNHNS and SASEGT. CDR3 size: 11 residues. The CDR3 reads CASSYPGTYFF. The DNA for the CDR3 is TGTGCCAGCAGTTACCCCGGGACGTATTTCTTC.

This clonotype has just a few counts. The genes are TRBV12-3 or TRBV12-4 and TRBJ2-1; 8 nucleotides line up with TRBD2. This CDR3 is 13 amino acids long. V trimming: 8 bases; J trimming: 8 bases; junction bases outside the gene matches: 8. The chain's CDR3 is CASSGTSIDEQFF. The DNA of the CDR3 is TGTGCCAGCTCCGGGACTAGTATAGATGAGCAGTTCTTC.

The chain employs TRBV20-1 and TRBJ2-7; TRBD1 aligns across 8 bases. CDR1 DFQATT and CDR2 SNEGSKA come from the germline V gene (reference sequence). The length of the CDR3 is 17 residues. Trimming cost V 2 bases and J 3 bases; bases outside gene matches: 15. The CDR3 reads CSARNRGSGDRYYEQYF. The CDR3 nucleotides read TGCAGTGCTAGAAACAGGGGGAGTGGAGACAGGTACTACGAGCAGTACTTC.

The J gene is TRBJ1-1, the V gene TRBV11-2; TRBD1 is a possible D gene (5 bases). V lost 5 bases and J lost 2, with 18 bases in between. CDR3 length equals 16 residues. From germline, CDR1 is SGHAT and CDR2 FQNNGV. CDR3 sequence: CASSPKWGVDNTEAFF. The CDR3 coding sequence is TGTGCCAGCAGCCCAAAGTGGGGGGTAGATAACACTGAAGCTTTCTTT.

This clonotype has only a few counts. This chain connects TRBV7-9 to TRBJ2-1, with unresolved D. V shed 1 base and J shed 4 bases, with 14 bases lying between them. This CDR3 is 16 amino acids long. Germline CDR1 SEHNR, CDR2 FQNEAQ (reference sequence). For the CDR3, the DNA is TGTGCCAGCAGCTTAGTGGGATCTCACACATACAATGAGCAGTTCTTC. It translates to CASSLVGSHTYNEQFF.

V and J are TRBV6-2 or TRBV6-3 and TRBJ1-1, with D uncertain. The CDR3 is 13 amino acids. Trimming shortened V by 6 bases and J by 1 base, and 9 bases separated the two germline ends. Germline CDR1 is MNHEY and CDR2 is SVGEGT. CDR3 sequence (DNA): TGTGCCAGCAGGTTTTATCGGAACACTGAAGCTTTCTTT. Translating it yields CASRFYRNTEAFF.

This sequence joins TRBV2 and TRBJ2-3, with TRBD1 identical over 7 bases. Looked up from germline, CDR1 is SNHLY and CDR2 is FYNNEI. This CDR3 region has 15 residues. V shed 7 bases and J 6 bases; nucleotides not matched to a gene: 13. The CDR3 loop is CASILQGLPRDTQYF. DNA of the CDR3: TGTGCCAGCATTTTACAGGGGCTCCCCAGGGATACGCAGTATTTT.

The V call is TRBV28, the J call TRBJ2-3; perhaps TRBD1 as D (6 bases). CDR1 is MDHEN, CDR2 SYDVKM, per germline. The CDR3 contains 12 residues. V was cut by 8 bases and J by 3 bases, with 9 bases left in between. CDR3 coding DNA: TGTGCCAGCCTTACAGGGACAGATACGCAGTATTTT. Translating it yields CASLTGTDTQYF. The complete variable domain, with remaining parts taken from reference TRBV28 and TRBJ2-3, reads DVKVTQSSRYLVKRTGEKVFLECVQDMDHENMFWYRQDPGLGLRLIYFSYDVKMKEKGDIPEGYSVSREKKERFSLILESASTNQTSMYLCASLTGTDTQYFGPGTRLTVL.

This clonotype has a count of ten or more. The CDR3 protein is CASSLGQGIGYTF. As DNA, the CDR3 is TGTGCCAGCAGTTTAGGACAGGGGATTGGCTACACCTTC. V gene TRBV27 combines with J gene TRBJ1-2, with 9 bases lining up with TRBD1. The ends lost 2 bases at V and 7 bases at J; junction bases unmatched: 2. This CDR3 region has 13 residues. CDR1 and CDR2 (germline): MNHEY, SMNVEV (reference sequence).

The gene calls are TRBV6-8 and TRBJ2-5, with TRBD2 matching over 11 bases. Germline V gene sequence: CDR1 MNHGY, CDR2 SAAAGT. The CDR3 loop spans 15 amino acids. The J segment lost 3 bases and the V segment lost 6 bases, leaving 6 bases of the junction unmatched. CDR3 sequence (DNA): TGTGCCAGCAGGAACGTAGCGGGAGGGGAAGAGACCCAGTACTTC. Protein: CASRNVAGGEETQYF.

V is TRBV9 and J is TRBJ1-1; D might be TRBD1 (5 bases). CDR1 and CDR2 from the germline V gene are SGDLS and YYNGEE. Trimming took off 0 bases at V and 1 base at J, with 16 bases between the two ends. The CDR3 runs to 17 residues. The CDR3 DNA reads TGTGCCAGCAGCGTAGCGGGGCTCGGGTCGTGGAACACTGAAGCTTTCTTT. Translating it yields CASSVAGLGSWNTEAFF. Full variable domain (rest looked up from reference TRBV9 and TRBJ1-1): DSGVTQTPKHLITATGQRVTLRCSPRSGDLSVYWYQQSLDQGLQFLIQYYNGEERAKGNILERFSAQQFPDLHSELNLSSLELGDSALYFCASSVAGLGSWNTEAFFGQGTRLTVV.

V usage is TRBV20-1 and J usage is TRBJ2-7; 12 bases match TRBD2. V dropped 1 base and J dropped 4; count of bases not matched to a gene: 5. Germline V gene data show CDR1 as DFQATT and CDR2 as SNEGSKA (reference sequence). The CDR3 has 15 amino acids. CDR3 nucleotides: TGCAGTGCTAGAGCTTCACTAGCGGGAGGTTACGAGCAGTACTTC. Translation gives CSARASLAGGYEQYF.